Only a few counts were recorded for the clone carrying this T cell receptor (beta chain). Its antigen is still unknown. The data originate from a study of identical twins. All of the donors were Caucasians in good health. Germline CDR1 SGHKS, CDR2 YYEKEE (reference sequence). Unmatched junction bases numbered 6, after V lost 4 bases and J lost 3 bases. This CDR3 is built from 14 residues. Broader study findings: Not following the same donors, the study drew its conclusions from cross-sectional statistical analysis. Insertion counts were lower in abundant cord blood beta clonotypes, a trend that memory repertoires did not show.

Unique molecular identifiers were present on cDNA, and template switching added a universal primer site. In TCRdb, the 5' RACE reads were re-called with MiXCR into one record per CDR3 protein. This table holds hundreds of thousands of distinct CDR3 sequences, less than 9.5% found once. The chain has TRBV5-5 and TRBJ1-1; TRBD1 matches at 7 bases. Material: memory (CD45RO+) T cells sorted from blood. The sequence was obtained from a woman aged 18-29 years in good health. The CDR3 DNA reads as TGTGCCAGCAGCCCCCGACAGGGCTACACTGAAGCTTTCTTT. Amino acid sequence: CASSPRQGYTEAFF. The whole variable domain, remainder taken from reference TRBV5-5 and TRBJ1-1, is DAGVTQSPTHLIKTRGQQVTLRCSPISGHKSVSWYQQVLGQGPQFIFQYYEKEERGRGNFPDRFSARQFPNYSSELNVNALLLGDSALYLCASSPRQGYTEAFFGQGTRLTVV.